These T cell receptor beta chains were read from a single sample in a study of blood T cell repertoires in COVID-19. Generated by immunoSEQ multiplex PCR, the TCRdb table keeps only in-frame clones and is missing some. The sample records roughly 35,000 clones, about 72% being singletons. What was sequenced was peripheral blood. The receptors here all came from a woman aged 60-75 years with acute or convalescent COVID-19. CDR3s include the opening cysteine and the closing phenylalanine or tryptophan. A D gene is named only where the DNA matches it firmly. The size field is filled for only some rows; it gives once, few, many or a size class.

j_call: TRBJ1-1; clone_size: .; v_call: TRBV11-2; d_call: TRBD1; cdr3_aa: CASSFWTGLKWGTEAFF; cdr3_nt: TGTGCCAGCAGCTTTTGGACAGGGCTAAAATGGGGCACTGAAGCTTTCTTT
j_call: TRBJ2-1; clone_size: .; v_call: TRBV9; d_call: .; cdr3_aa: CASSASGDGSYNEQFF; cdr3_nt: TGTGCCAGCAGCGCCTCAGGGGATGGGTCCTACAATGAGCAGTTCTTC
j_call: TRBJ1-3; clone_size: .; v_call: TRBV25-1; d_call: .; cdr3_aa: CASIPGGGNTIYF; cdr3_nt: TGTGCCAGCATCCCGGGTGGGGGAAACACCATATATTTT
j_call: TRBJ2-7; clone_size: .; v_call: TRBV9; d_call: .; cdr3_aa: CATPPAVGEQYF; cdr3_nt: TGTGCCACCCCCCCGGCGGTGGGCGAGCAGTACTTC
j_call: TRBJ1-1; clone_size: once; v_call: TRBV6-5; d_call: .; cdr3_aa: CASRVNRDTEAFF; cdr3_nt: TGTGCCAGCAGGGTAAACAGGGACACTGAAGCTTTCTTT
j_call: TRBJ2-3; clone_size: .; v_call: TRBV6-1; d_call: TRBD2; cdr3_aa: CASSEGGTSGSTDTQYF; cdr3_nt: TGTGCCAGCAGTGAAGGCGGAACTAGCGGGAGCACAGATACGCAGTATTTT
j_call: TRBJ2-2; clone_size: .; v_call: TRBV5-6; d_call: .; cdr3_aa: CASSGRDTYTGELFF; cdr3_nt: TGTGCCAGCAGCGGAAGGGACACCTACACCGGGGAGCTGTTTTTT
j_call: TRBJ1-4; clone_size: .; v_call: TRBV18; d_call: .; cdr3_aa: CASSPGAATNEKLFF; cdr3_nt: TGTGCCAGCTCACCGGGCGCTGCAACTAATGAAAAACTGTTTTTT
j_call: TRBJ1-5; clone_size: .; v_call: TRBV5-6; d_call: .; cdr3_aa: CASSLVGQPQHF; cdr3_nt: TGTGCCAGCAGCTTGGTCGGGCAGCCCCAGCATTTT
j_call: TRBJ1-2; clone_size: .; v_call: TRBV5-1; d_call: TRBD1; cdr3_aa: CASSFKTLSTGGTNYGYTF; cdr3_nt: TGCGCCAGCAGCTTCAAGACCTTGAGTACAGGGGGTACTAACTATGGCTACACCTTC
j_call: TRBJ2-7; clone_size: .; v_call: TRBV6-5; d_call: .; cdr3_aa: CASSSGGLANEQYF; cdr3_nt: TGTGCCAGCAGTTCAGGGGGGCTCGCGAACGAGCAGTACTTC
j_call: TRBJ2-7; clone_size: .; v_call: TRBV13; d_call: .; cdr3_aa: CASSSRQELSYEQYF; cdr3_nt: TGTGCCAGCAGCTCGAGACAGGAGCTCTCCTACGAGCAGTACTTC
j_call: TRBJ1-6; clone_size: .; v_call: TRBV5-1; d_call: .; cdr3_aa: CASSLDTVNSPLHF; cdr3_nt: TGCGCCAGCAGCTTGGACACAGTTAATTCACCCCTCCACTTT
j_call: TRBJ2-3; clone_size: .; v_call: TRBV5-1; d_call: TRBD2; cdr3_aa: CASSSLAGGSTDTQYF; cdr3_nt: TGCGCCAGCAGCTCCCTAGCGGGGGGTAGCACAGATACGCAGTATTTT
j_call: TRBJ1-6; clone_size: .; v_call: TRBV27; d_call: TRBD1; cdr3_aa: CASRSLGQSANSPLHF; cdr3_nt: TGTGCCAGCAGATCGCTGGGACAGTCCGCTAATTCACCCCTCCACTTT
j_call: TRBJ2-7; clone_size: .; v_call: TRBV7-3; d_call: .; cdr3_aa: CASSVASGSDEQYF; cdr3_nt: TGTGCCAGCAGCGTGGCCTCCGGGTCAGACGAGCAGTACTTC
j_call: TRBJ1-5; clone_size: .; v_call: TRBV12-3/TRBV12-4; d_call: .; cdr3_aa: CASPQSQPQHF; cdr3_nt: TGTGCGAGCCCTCAAAGCCAGCCCCAGCATTTT
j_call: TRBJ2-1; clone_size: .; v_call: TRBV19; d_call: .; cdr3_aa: CASTSTGRYQQQFF; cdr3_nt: TGTGCCAGTACCTCGACCGGGAGATACCAGCAGCAGTTCTTC
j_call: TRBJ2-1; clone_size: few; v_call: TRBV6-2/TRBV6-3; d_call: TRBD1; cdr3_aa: CASSSPTAWTGKSYNEQFF; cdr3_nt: TGTGCCAGCAGTTCCCCTACCGCTTGGACAGGGAAGTCCTACAATGAGCAGTTCTTC
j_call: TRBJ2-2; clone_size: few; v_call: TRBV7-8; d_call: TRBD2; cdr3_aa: CASSLAASGGPNTGELFF; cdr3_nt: TGTGCCAGCAGCTTAGCCGCTAGCGGGGGACCGAACACCGGGGAGCTGTTTTTT
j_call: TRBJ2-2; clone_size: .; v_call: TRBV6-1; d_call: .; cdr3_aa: CASSEGGETGELFF; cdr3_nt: TGTGCCAGCAGTGAAGGGGGGGAAACCGGGGAGCTGTTTTTT
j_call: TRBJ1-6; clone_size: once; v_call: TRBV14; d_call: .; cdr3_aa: CASSPGMYNSPLHF; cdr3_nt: TGTGCCAGCAGCCCGGGGATGTATAATTCACCCCTCCACTTT
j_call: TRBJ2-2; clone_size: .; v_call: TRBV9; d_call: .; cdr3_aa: CASSVMQTNTGELFF; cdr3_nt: TGTGCCAGCAGCGTAATGCAGACGAACACCGGGGAGCTGTTTTTT
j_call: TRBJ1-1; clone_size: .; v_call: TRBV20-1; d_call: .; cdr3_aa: CSASRAGQLNTEAFF; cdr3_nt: TGCAGTGCTAGTCGAGCGGGACAACTGAACACTGAAGCTTTCTTT